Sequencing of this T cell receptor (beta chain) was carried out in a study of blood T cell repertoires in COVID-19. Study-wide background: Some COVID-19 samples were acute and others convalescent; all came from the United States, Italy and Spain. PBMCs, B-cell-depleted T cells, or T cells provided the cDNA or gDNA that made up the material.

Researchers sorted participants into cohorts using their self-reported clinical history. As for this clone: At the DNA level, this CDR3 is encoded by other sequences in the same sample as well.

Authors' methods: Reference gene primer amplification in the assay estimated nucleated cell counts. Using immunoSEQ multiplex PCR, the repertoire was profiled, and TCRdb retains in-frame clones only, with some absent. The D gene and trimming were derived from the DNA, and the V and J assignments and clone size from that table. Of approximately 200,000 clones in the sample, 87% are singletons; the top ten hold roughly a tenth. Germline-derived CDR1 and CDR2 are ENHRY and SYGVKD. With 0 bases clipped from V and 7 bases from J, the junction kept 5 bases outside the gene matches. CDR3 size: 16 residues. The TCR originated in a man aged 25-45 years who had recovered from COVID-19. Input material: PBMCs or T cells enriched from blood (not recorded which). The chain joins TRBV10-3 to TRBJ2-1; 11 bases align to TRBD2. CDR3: CAISESGSGGVNEQFF. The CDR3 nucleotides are TGTGCCATCAGTGAGTCGGGTAGCGGGGGGGTTAATGAGCAGTTCTTC.